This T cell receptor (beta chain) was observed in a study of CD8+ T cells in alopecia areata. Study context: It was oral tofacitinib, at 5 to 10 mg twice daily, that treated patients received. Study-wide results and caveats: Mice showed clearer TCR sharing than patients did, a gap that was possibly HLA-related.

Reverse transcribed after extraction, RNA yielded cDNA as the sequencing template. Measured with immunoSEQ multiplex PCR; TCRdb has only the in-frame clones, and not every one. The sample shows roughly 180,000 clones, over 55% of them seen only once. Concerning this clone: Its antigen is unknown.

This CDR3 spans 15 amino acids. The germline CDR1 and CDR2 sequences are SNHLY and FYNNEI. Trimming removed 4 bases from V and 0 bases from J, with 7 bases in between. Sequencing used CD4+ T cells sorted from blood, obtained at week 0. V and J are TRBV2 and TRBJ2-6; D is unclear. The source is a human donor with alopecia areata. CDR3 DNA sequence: TGTGCCAGCAGTGTAGGGCACTCTGGGGCCAACGTCCTGACTTTC. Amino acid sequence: CASSVGHSGANVLTF.